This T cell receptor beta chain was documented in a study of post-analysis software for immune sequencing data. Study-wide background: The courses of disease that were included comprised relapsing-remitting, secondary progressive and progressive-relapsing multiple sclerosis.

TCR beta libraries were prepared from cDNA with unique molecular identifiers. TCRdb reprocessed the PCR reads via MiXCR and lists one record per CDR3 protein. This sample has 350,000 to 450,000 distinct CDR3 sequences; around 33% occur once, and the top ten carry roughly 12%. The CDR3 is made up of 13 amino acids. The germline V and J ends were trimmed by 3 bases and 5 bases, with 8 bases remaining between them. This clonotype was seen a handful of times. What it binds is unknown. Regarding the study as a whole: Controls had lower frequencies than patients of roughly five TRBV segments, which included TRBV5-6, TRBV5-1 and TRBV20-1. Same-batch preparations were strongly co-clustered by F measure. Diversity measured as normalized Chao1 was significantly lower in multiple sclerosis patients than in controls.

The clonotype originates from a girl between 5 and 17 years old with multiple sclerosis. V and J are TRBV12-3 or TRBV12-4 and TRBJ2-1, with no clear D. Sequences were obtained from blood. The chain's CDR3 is CASSLYGNNEQFF. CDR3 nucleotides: TGTGCCAGCAGTTTGTATGGAAACAATGAGCAGTTCTTC.